This T cell receptor beta chain was observed in a study of blood T cell repertoires in COVID-19 (dated by TCRdb to 2018 to 2020). Context from the whole study: Samples from collaborators originated in the United States, Italy and Spain and spanned both the acute and convalescent phases of COVID-19. Where available, HLA class I and class II types were taken from metadata supplied by the sample provider and were not determined by assay-based typing. Nearly every sample came with metadata listing a de-identified subject ID, COVID-19 status, age in years and sex. Samples were obtained from the ongoing ImmuneRACE study (first 160 participants) and from 1,254 subjects provided by 6 global collaborators. The dataset comprised deeply sampled blood TCRbeta repertoires from subjects exposed to, actively infected with, or recovered from COVID-19. The repertoires were released in a freely available public database intended as a resource for research on the immune response to SARS-CoV-2. The material from the prospective study consisted of cDNA or gDNA derived from T cells, B-cell-depleted T cells, or PBMCs.

TCRbeta CDR3 regions were amplified from genomic DNA by means of the immunoSEQ Assay, a bias-controlled multiplex PCR. Concerning the study's data processing: The number of nucleated cells in each sample was estimated by amplification of reference gene primers within the assay. Sequence reads were collapsed and filtered to measure the absolute abundance of every unique TCRbeta CDR3 rearrangement. For each sample, productive Simpson clonality was calculated by taking the square root of Simpson's diversity index across productive rearrangements. TCRdb's version of the immuneACCESS table is confined to in-frame rearrangements and falls short of the full clone set. An unresolved V gene accounts for under half of the shortfall where checked; the remainder is of unknown origin. V and J calls and clone size come straight from that table; D and trimming were deduced from the DNA. Recorded for this sample are some 120,000 clones; approximately 80% of them occurred a single time. The top ten hold approximately 12% of the sample.

What the study reported, not specific to this receptor: The amount of clinical and demographic metadata varied by source and participant and was provided uncurated.

Regarding this clone: It lacks a known antigen. No qualities accompany the bases; no much larger clone lies one base away.

From cysteine to phenylalanine, the CDR3 is 14 amino acids long. The only DNA kept is the CDR3, 42 bases in frame from the first base. CDR1 KGHSH and CDR2 LQKENI were looked up in the germline V gene. After removal of 4 bases from V and 4 bases from J, the junction retains 4 bases not matched to a gene. Whole blood was collected in K2EDTA tubes by collaborating institutions according to the institutions' own protocols. For TCRbeta analysis, collaborator samples were shipped as frozen whole blood, as isolated PBMCs, or as DNA extracted from either sample type. The V gene is TRBV18 and the J gene is TRBJ2-1; 7 central nucleotides agree with TRBD1. Input material: peripheral blood. This sequence originates from a woman in her sixties with acute or convalescent COVID-19. The DNA sequence reads TGTGCCAGCTCACACGGACAGGATTACAATGAGCAGTTCTTC. This sequence encodes CASSHGQDYNEQFF. This CDR3, with the reference TRBV18 and TRBJ2-1 proteins standing in past its ends, gives the full variable domain NAGVMQNPRHLVRRRGQEARLRCSPMKGHSHVYWYRQLPEEGLKFMVYLQKENIIDESGMPKERFSAEFPKEGPSILRIQQVVRGDSAAYFCASSHGQDYNEQFFGPGTRLTVL.